This is a list of T cell receptor beta chains from one sample in a study of T-cell memory formation after mild COVID-19. Each CDR3 protein gets one entry after TCRdb re-called the 5' RACE reads with MiXCR. The sample carries about 430,000 distinct CDR3 sequences, about 24% recorded once. Specimen: PBMCs or a T cell subset sorted from them (not recorded which). Every receptor here comes from an adult woman who had mild COVID-19 (a few samples of this study predate the infection). Cell type and time point are not known. Both conserved end residues are part of each CDR3. A D gene is named only where the DNA matches it firmly. The size entry is marked missing in some rows and otherwise reads once, few, many or a size class.

v_call	clone_size	j_call	d_call	cdr3_nt	cdr3_aa
TRBV4-2	.	TRBJ1-3	.	TGTGCCAGCAGCCAAGAACTCTCTGGAAACACCATATATTTT	CASSQELSGNTIYF
TRBV7-9	few	TRBJ1-1	.	TGTGCCAGCAGCCAATCGGCTGAAGCTTTCTTT	CASSQSAEAFF
TRBV25-1	.	TRBJ2-7	.	TGTGCCAGCCGGACAGCGAGCGACTCCTACGAGCAGTACTTC	CASRTASDSYEQYF
TRBV15	.	TRBJ2-3	.	TGTGCCACCACACAGACCCACCCAGGACAGAGCACAGATACGCAGTATTTT	CATTQTHPGQSTDTQYF
TRBV24-1	few	TRBJ2-3	TRBD2	TGTGCCACCAGTCGCCCCTTCCGGGGGGTAGCGGCTAGCACAGATACGCAGTATTTT	CATSRPFRGVAASTDTQYF
TRBV24-1	.	TRBJ2-2	.	TGTGCCACCAGGGAGCAGGGATCGAACACCGGGGAGCTGTTTTTT	CATREQGSNTGELFF
TRBV15	.	TRBJ2-3	.	TGTGCCACCAGCTCTAGTAGCACAGATACGCAGTATTTT	CATSSSSTDTQYF
TRBV27	few	TRBJ2-7	TRBD2	TGTGCCAGCGGGGGGGGGAGGCAGTACTTC	CASGGGRQYF
TRBV5-1	.	TRBJ2-2	TRBD2	TGCGCCAGCAGACCCGGGACTAGCGGGATGATGGGCACCGGGGAGCTGTTTTTT	CASRPGTSGMMGTGELFF
TRBV6-2/TRBV6-3	.	TRBJ2-7	.	TGTGCCAGCAGTAAGGGACTGAACTCCTACGAGCAGTACTTC	CASSKGLNSYEQYF
TRBV7-9	few	TRBJ2-5	TRBD1	TGTGCCAGCAACAGACAGGGGGCCCAAGAGACCCAGTACTTC	CASNRQGAQETQYF
TRBV11-2	few	TRBJ2-7	.	TGTGCCAGCAGCCCAAGTGTGGGCTCCTACGAGCAGTACTTC	CASSPSVGSYEQYF
TRBV6-2/TRBV6-3	few	TRBJ2-3	TRBD2	TGTGCCAGCCTCGCTAGCGGGGACACAGATACGCAGTATTTT	CASLASGDTDTQYF
TRBV20-1	few	TRBJ2-7	.	TGCAGTGCGACCGGGGACTCCCGTCGTGAGCAGTACTTC	CSATGDSRREQYF
TRBV5-1	.	TRBJ2-2	.	TGCGCCAGCAGCCCCAAAGGGCACACCGGGGAGCTGTTTTTT	CASSPKGHTGELFF
TRBV6-5	few	TRBJ2-3	.	TGTGCCAGCAGTTACTCAATTAGGGAGAGCGCGCTCCCCACAGATACGCAGTATTTT	CASSYSIRESALPTDTQYF
TRBV12-3/TRBV12-4	.	TRBJ2-3	TRBD1	TGTGCCAGCAGTCCAGCAGGGGGCGGTGGAGATACGCAGTATTTT	CASSPAGGGGDTQYF
TRBV20-1	.	TRBJ2-5	TRBD2	TGCAGTGCTAGAGGGACTAGCGGGGGCGAGACCCAGTACTTC	CSARGTSGGETQYF
TRBV7-2	few	TRBJ1-5	TRBD1	TGTGCCAGCAGGAACAGGGGAGTGAATCAGCCCCAGCATTTT	CASRNRGVNQPQHF
TRBV5-5	few	TRBJ2-3	.	TGTGCCAGCAGCTTGTCAGGGTATCGTCCAGATACGCAGTATTTT	CASSLSGYRPDTQYF
TRBV7-6	.	TRBJ2-3	.	TGTGCCAGCAGCCGGACCCACACAGATACGCAGTATTTT	CASSRTHTDTQYF
TRBV20-1	.	TRBJ2-7	.	TGCAGTGCTAGGAGCCGCTCCTACGAGCAGTACTTC	CSARSRSYEQYF
TRBV9	few	TRBJ1-1	.	TGTGCCAGCAGCGTAGCTCCGGCGAACACTGAAGCTTTCTTT	CASSVAPANTEAFF
TRBV9	few	TRBJ2-3	.	TGTGCCAGCAGCGTAGCTGTCAGGGCAGGGGATACGCAGTATTTT	CASSVAVRAGDTQYF
TRBV4-2	.	TRBJ1-1	.	TGTGCCAGCAGCCAAGATCTGGGGGAGGGAGCTTTCTTT	CASSQDLGEGAFF
TRBV4-1	few	TRBJ2-1	TRBD2	TGCGCCAGCAGCCAAGAAACGGGACTAGACTACAATGAGCAGTTCTTC	CASSQETGLDYNEQFF
TRBV12-3/TRBV12-4	few	TRBJ2-1	.	TGTGCCAGCAGTTTCCAGGGGCCGTACAATGAGCAGTTCTTC	CASSFQGPYNEQFF
TRBV4-2	few	TRBJ2-1	TRBD2	TGTGCCAGCAGCCAAGGCGGGGGACACAATGAGCAGTTCTTC	CASSQGGGHNEQFF
TRBV12-3/TRBV12-4	.	TRBJ2-7	TRBD2	TGTGCCAGCGGATCAAGCGGGAGGGCCTACGAGCAGTACTTC	CASGSSGRAYEQYF
TRBV5-6	many	TRBJ2-7	.	TGTGCCAGCAGCAATCTCTACGAGCAGTACTTC	CASSNLYEQYF
TRBV5-1	.	TRBJ2-6	.	TGCGCCAGCAGCTTCTACTCTGGGGCCAACGTCCTGACTTTC	CASSFYSGANVLTF
TRBV5-5	.	TRBJ2-1	TRBD2	TGTGCCAGCAGCTTGGAGGGTCATGGACTAGCGGGGGGGCTCTCCTACAATGAGCAGTTCTTC	CASSLEGHGLAGGLSYNEQFF
TRBV7-6	.	TRBJ2-7	.	TGTGCCAGCAGCCCAGGGGACACTACCTACGAGCAGTACTTC	CASSPGDTTYEQYF
TRBV12-3/TRBV12-4	few	TRBJ1-2	.	TGTGCCAGCAGTTTTATCGGAGGATTCGGGGATGGCTACACCTTC	CASSFIGGFGDGYTF
TRBV6-5	.	TRBJ1-2	TRBD1	TGTGCCAGCAGTTACGACAGGGGGCGCGGGGGCTACACCTTC	CASSYDRGRGGYTF
TRBV7-6	.	TRBJ2-1	.	TGTGCCAGCAGCAAAGCCGGGACGGGGTTTGGAGAGCAGTTCTTC	CASSKAGTGFGEQFF
TRBV12-3/TRBV12-4	few	TRBJ2-7	TRBD1	TGTGCCAGCAGTTTTCGGGGGACAGGAGGCCACGAGCAGTACTTC	CASSFRGTGGHEQYF
TRBV7-6	few	TRBJ2-2	.	TGTGCCAGCAGCTTTACTCGGGGGCCGAACACCGGGGAGCTGTTTTTT	CASSFTRGPNTGELFF
TRBV7-2	.	TRBJ2-5	.	TGTGCCAGCAGCCCACCGGGACTCGGAGGGGAGACCCAGTACTTC	CASSPPGLGGETQYF
TRBV14	.	TRBJ2-3	.	TGTGCCAGCAGCCATGGGACGGCCCCTAGCACAGATACGCAGTATTTT	CASSHGTAPSTDTQYF
TRBV12-3/TRBV12-4	few	TRBJ2-1	.	TGTGCCAGCAGTTTGACCCCCGGAGGGAATGAGCAGTTCTTC	CASSLTPGGNEQFF
TRBV7-6	few	TRBJ2-7	.	TGTGCCAGCAGCTTAGCGGAGGGCCCAAGTCAGGAGCAGTACTTC	CASSLAEGPSQEQYF
TRBV20-1	.	TRBJ2-1	TRBD2	TGCAGTGCTAGATCTAGCGGGGTACAGTTCTTC	CSARSSGVQFF
TRBV18	many	TRBJ1-1	.	TGTGCCAGCTCACTGGGACAAAGCGAACGAGCTTTCTTT	CASSLGQSERAFF
TRBV20-1	.	TRBJ2-7	.	TGCAGTGGTTCCGGGACACACTCCTACGAGCAGTACTTC	CSGSGTHSYEQYF
TRBV5-1	few	TRBJ2-1	.	TGCGCCAGCAGCTTGGTGCCGGGAGCGTCCTACAATGAGCAGTTCTTC	CASSLVPGASYNEQFF
TRBV2	.	TRBJ2-3	.	TGTGCCAGCAAGGGGTCCCTCCTCAGCACAGATACGCAGTATTTT	CASKGSLLSTDTQYF
TRBV5-1	few	TRBJ1-1	.	TGCGCCAGCTCTGCCGGACAGATCACTGAAGCTTTCTTT	CASSAGQITEAFF
TRBV19	.	TRBJ1-1	.	TGTGCCAGTAGTTCCCCCGTAGGGAGGAGAGGTACTGAAGCTTTCTTT	CASSSPVGRRGTEAFF
TRBV5-1	.	TRBJ2-3	.	TGCGCCAGCAGCTCTGGGGGTAGCACAGATACGCAGTATTTT	CASSSGGSTDTQYF
TRBV7-9	few	TRBJ2-1	TRBD2	TGTGCCAGCAGCTTTGCTGCTATTAGCGGGGGCTCCTACAATGAGCAGTTCTTC	CASSFAAISGGSYNEQFF
TRBV12-3/TRBV12-4	few	TRBJ2-7	.	TGTGCCAGCCGCGGAGCCGCAAGCTCCTACGAGCAGTACTTC	CASRGAASSYEQYF
TRBV5-1	few	TRBJ2-2	.	TGCGCCAGCAGCTTGGCCACAGCGAACACCGGGGAGCTGTTTTTT	CASSLATANTGELFF
TRBV5-5	.	TRBJ1-6	.	TGTGCCAGCAGCGGATACAGGAGCTCCTATAATTCACCCCTCCACTTT	CASSGYRSSYNSPLHF
TRBV6-4	once	TRBJ2-3	TRBD1	TGTGCCAGCAGGAGACAGGGGGCCCGCACAGATACGCAGTATTTT	CASRRQGARTDTQYF
TRBV4-1	.	TRBJ2-1	.	TGCGACAGCAGCCAAGATTGGCAGCATGAGCAGTTCTTC	CDSSQDWQHEQFF
TRBV3-1	few	TRBJ1-2	.	TGTGCCAGCAGCCAAGAGGGTGGTGGCTACACCTTC	CASSQEGGGYTF
TRBV15	few	TRBJ2-1	TRBD1	TGTGCCACCAGCAGGGACAGGGGAAATGAGCAGTTCTTC	CATSRDRGNEQFF
TRBV30	.	TRBJ1-2	.	TGTGCCTGGACTGACGGGGTCCGTGGCTACACCTTC	CAWTDGVRGYTF